These 25 T cell receptor beta chains originate from one sample sequenced in a study of blood T cell repertoires in COVID-19. Generated by immunoSEQ multiplex PCR, the TCRdb table keeps only in-frame clones and is missing some. The table records about 100,000 clones, about 90% of them present only once. Sequencing used peripheral blood. The source is a man aged 25 to 40 in a cohort sampled during active COVID-19.

This clone was seen more than once but under ten times. The chain has TRBV28 and TRBJ1-6, with 8 bases aligning to TRBD1. Germline lookup yields CDR1 MDHEN and CDR2 SYDVKM. This CDR3 region has 17 residues. V lost 6 bases and J lost 2; bases outside the gene matches: 9. The CDR3 spells CASSKPAGGPYNSPLHF. Here the CDR3 DNA reads TGTGCCAGCAGCAAACCGGCAGGGGGCCCCTATAATTCACCCCTCCACTTT.

This chain joins TRBV6-1 and TRBJ1-5, with 8 bases matching TRBD1. The length of the CDR3 is 17 residues. Germline trimming cut 4 bases from V and 0 bases from J; bases unmatched to any gene: 8. Germline loops: CDR1 MNHNS, CDR2 SASEGT. CDR3 residues: CASSAGGGGRSNQPQHF. In DNA form, the CDR3 reads TGTGCCAGCAGTGCAGGGGGCGGGGGTCGTAGCAATCAGCCCCAGCATTTT.

The rearrangement joins TRBV7-2 to TRBJ1-2, with 7 nucleotides matching TRBD1. CDR3 length: 17 residues. Looked up from germline, CDR1 is SGHTA and CDR2 is FQGNSA. V lost 0 bases and J lost 7; bases outside the gene matches: 14. CDR3: CASSLARSRLRGLGYTF. The CDR3 DNA sequence: TGTGCCAGCAGCTTAGCGCGGAGTAGGTTGAGGGGGCTTGGCTACACCTTC.

The chain has TRBV30 and TRBJ2-1; 7 nucleotides agree with TRBD2. V shed 3 bases, J shed 4 bases, and the junction held 3 bases outside the gene matches. The CDR3 runs to 13 residues. The V gene's germline CDR1 is GTSNPN and CDR2 SVGIG (reference sequence). The CDR3 sequence: CAWSGGGYNEQFF. In DNA form, the CDR3 reads TGTGCCTGGAGCGGGGGAGGGTACAATGAGCAGTTCTTC.

The chain uses TRBV7-7 and TRBJ1-1; no reliable D call. With 1 base removed from V and 4 bases from J, the gap between germline ends came to 16 bases. The germline CDR1 and CDR2 sequences are SSHAT and FNYEAQ (reference sequence). The CDR3 consists of 16 residues. Here the CDR3 DNA reads TGTGCCAGCAGCTTAGGTGGGCGACCCACCACCACTGAAGCTTTCTTT. Protein: CASSLGGRPTTTEAFF.

The chain couples TRBV15 to TRBJ2-1; no clear D. The CDR3 loop spans 15 amino acids. CDR1 is LNHNV, CDR2 YYDKDF, per germline (reference sequence). V was pared by 1 base and J by 5 bases, with 12 bases between. The CDR3 DNA is TGTGCCACCAGCAGAGCTCCGACATATGACAATGAGCAGTTCTTC. Protein sequence: CATSRAPTYDNEQFF.

The chain combines TRBV28 with TRBJ2-1, with D perhaps matching TRBD1 (5 bases). The CDR3 extends over 12 amino acids. Germline V gene data show CDR1 as MDHEN and CDR2 as SYDVKM. The V end lost 6 bases, the J end lost 5 bases, and 8 bases lay between the germline ends. CDR3 in DNA: TGTGCCAGCAGACAGGTAAACAATGAGCAGTTCTTC. It yields the protein CASRQVNNEQFF.

CDR3 in DNA: TGTGCCAGCAGCTTAACGGCTAGCGGGCCTCCTGTGTACTTC. This codes for CASSLTASGPPVYF. The chain employs TRBV7-2 and TRBJ2-5; 8 nucleotides match TRBD2. The CDR3 is 14 amino acids. Trimming at V came to 2 bases and at J to 13 bases, leaving 12 bases not matched to a gene. Per the germline V gene, CDR1 is SGHTA and CDR2 is FQGNSA.

In this sample, this clone turned up once. The J gene is TRBJ1-6, the V gene TRBV7-2, with 9 bases that match TRBD1. V trimming: 5 bases; J trimming: 6 bases; junction bases outside the gene matches: 8. The CDR3 has 16 amino acids. In germline, CDR1 is SGHTA, CDR2 FQGNSA. The CDR3 DNA is TGTGCCAGCAGCATACAGGGGGCGCCAGGTAATTCACCCCTCCACTTT. Translating gives CASSIQGAPGNSPLHF.

The chain has TRBV7-2 and TRBJ2-7, with D perhaps TRBD1 (6 bases). Trimming removed 2 bases at V and 5 bases at J, with 19 bases between. Germline V gene sequence: CDR1 SGHTA, CDR2 FQGNSA. This CDR3 is built from 16 residues. CDR3 bases: TGTGCCAGCAGCTTAAGGTATGGTCTGGGGGCCAACGAGCAGTACTTC. Translating gives CASSLRYGLGANEQYF.

This clone has only a few counts. The chain uses TRBV4-1 and TRBJ2-5; 7 nucleotides align to TRBD2. The V and J ends lost 2 bases and 1 base, in that order; junction bases with no gene match: 7. This CDR3 region has 16 residues. Germline lookup yields CDR1 MGHRA and CDR2 YSYEKL. The CDR3 DNA sequence: TGCGCCAGCAGCCAACCGACTGGGGGGGGCCAAGAGACCCAGTACTTC. This codes for CASSQPTGGGQETQYF.

V usage is TRBV6-5 and J usage is TRBJ2-2; TRBD2 matches at 7 bases. This CDR3 region has 14 residues. Unmatched junction bases numbered 3, after V lost 6 bases and J lost 2 bases. Germline lookup yields CDR1 MNHEY and CDR2 SVGAGI. The CDR3 reads CASRASGNTGELFF. In DNA, the CDR3 is TGTGCCAGCAGGGCTAGCGGAAACACCGGGGAGCTGTTTTTT.

This chain connects TRBV6-6 to TRBJ1-1; D is possibly TRBD1 (5 bases). This CDR3 has 13 residues. V gave up 2 bases and J gave up 10 bases, with 14 bases separating them. From germline, CDR1 is MNHNY and CDR2 SVGAGI (reference sequence). The CDR3 loop reads CASSYARGAAAFF. Written as DNA, the CDR3 is TGTGCCAGCAGTTACGCCCGCGGGGCGGCAGCTTTCTTT.

The V and J genes are TRBV11-2 and TRBJ2-2, with D possibly being TRBD2 (6 bases). In germline, CDR1 is SGHAT, CDR2 FQNNGV. This CDR3 spans 14 amino acids. V was trimmed by 1 base and J by 13 bases, leaving 16 bases between them. CDR3 bases: TGTGCCAGCAGCTTAGTCGGAGGGAAGGGAGGGCTGTTTTTT. The encoded protein is CASSLVGGKGGLFF. Full variable domain (rest looked up from reference TRBV11-2 and TRBJ2-2): EAGVAQSPRYKIIEKRQSVAFWCNPISGHATLYWYQQILGQGPKLLIQFQNNGVVDDSQLPKDRFSAERLKGVDSTLKIQPAKLEDSAVYLCASSLVGGKGGLFFGEGSRLTVL.

The rearrangement links TRBV4-3 to TRBJ2-7; perhaps TRBD2 as D (5 bases). V shed 0 bases and J shed 3 bases, with 15 bases lying between them. The length of the CDR3 is 16 residues. Germline lookup yields CDR1 LGHNA and CDR2 YSLEER. CDR3: CASSQDQAGSIYEQYF. CDR3 DNA sequence: TGCGCCAGCAGCCAAGATCAGGCGGGTTCCATCTACGAGCAGTACTTC.

The J gene is TRBJ2-1, the V gene TRBV7-2, with TRBD2 identical over 8 bases. The CDR3 is made up of 15 amino acids. V was pared by 5 bases and J by 4 bases, with 7 bases of the junction left unmatched. Germline CDR1 is SGHTA and CDR2 is FQGNSA. CDR3 in amino acids: CASSLSGGKYNEQFF. The CDR3 nucleotides read TGTGCCAGCAGCCTGAGCGGGGGTAAATACAATGAGCAGTTCTTC.

The chain carries TRBV30 and TRBJ2-3; 7 positions match TRBD1. After removal of 5 bases from V and 9 bases from J, the junction contained 8 bases not matched to a gene. The CDR3 length is 12 residues. Per the germline V gene, CDR1 is GTSNPN and CDR2 is SVGIG (reference sequence). This CDR3 reads CAWYETGSTQYF. DNA for the CDR3: TGTGCCTGGTATGAGACAGGGTCCACGCAGTATTTT.

This clone was observed once. The genes are TRBV2 and TRBJ1-2; D gene ambiguous. V was trimmed by 0 bases and J by 6 bases, leaving 11 bases between them. The germline CDR1 and CDR2 sequences are SNHLY and FYNNEI. This CDR3 has 14 residues. CDR3 nucleotide sequence: TGTGCCAGCAGTGAAGCTAGGGTCGGGGATGGCTACACCTTC. Protein product: CASSEARVGDGYTF.

The rearrangement links TRBV19 to TRBJ2-3; 7 positions match TRBD2. This CDR3 is 16 amino acids long. V was pared by 6 bases and J by 0 bases, with 9 bases of the junction left unmatched. Germline CDR1 is LNHDA and CDR2 is SQIVND (reference sequence). CDR3 bases: TGTGCCAGTAGGCGGATGGGAGGGGTAAGCACAGATACGCAGTATTTT. Protein product: CASRRMGGVSTDTQYF.

This chain uses TRBV9 with TRBJ1-1; the D gene is possibly TRBD1 (6 bases). The CDR3 spans 16 residues. Per the germline V gene, CDR1 is SGDLS and CDR2 is YYNGEE. The ends were cut back, 3 bases at V and 0 bases at J, with 15 bases in the middle. CDR3 protein: CASSGERQVLNTEAFF. CDR3 coding DNA: TGTGCCAGCAGCGGGGAACGACAGGTCTTGAACACTGAAGCTTTCTTT.

This chain links TRBV6-2 or TRBV6-3 with TRBJ2-1; D unclear. Per the germline V gene, CDR1 is MNHEY and CDR2 is SVGEGT. The CDR3 totals 13 residues. V lost 2 bases and J lost 5, with 7 bases in between. The CDR3 bases are TGTGCCAGCAGTTACGAGAGGAACAATGAGCAGTTCTTC. Translation gives CASSYERNNEQFF.

There are many counts of this clone. The CDR3: CASSLVGLAIEQYF. The DNA of the CDR3 is TGTGCCAGCAGCTTGGTTGGTCTAGCGATCGAGCAGTACTTC. The rearrangement joins TRBV5-5 to TRBJ2-7; maybe TRBD2 (6 bases). Germline CDR1 reads SGHKS; CDR2 reads YYEKEE (reference sequence). V dropped 0 bases and J dropped 6 bases, with 13 bases sitting between them. The CDR3 sequence is 14 residues long.

The V gene is TRBV7-2, the J gene TRBJ2-2; D possibly corresponds to TRBD2 (7 bases). Looked up from germline, CDR1 is SGHTA and CDR2 is FQGNSA. This CDR3 is 17 amino acids long. Between the trimmed V and J ends, which lost 4 bases and 1 base, there was a span of 16 bases. CDR3 protein: CASSSGGGSKNTGELFF. The CDR3 nucleotides read TGTGCCAGCAGCTCGGGGGGCGGGAGTAAGAACACCGGGGAGCTGTTTTTT.

The chain uses TRBV10-3 and TRBJ2-3; D is uncertain. This CDR3 region has 14 residues. With 3 bases removed from V and 0 bases from J, the gap between germline ends came to 7 bases. In germline, CDR1 is ENHRY, CDR2 SYGVKD. CDR3 region: CAISDGRSTDTQYF. In DNA form, the CDR3 reads TGTGCCATCAGTGATGGGCGAAGCACAGATACGCAGTATTTT.

V is TRBV24-1 and J is TRBJ1-5; D is unresolved. The CDR3 spans 14 residues. The V gene lost 1 base and the J gene lost 0 bases, with 3 bases spanning the gap. Looked up from germline, CDR1 is KGHDR and CDR2 is SFDVKD. The CDR3 loop is CATSDFYSNQPQHF. The CDR3 bases are TGTGCCACCAGTGATTTTTATAGCAATCAGCCCCAGCATTTT.